This TCR beta chain was retrieved from a study of blood T cell repertoires in COVID-19. Study-wide context: Material from acute and convalescent COVID-19 was sourced from the United States, Italy and Spain. Sources were T cells, B-cell-depleted T cells, or PBMCs; the material itself was cDNA or gDNA.

The germline gives CDR1 KGHSH, CDR2 LQKENI. CDR3 length equals 15 residues. V lost 6 bases and J 6 bases, leaving 18 bases between the germline ends. The authors' processing: Using reference gene primer amplification, nucleated cell counts were estimated. Some clones are missing from TCRdb's copy, which holds only in-frame ones; the method was immunoSEQ multiplex PCR. For V, J and clone size, that table is used; D and trimming come from the DNA. The sample contains about 130,000 clones, roughly 86% of which appear only once. The sequenced sample consisted of peripheral blood. The chain links TRBV18 to TRBJ2-1, with a possible D match to TRBD2 (5 bases). The clonotype comes from a woman aged 50 to 60 who had recovered from COVID-19. The CDR3 reads CASSITSLISNEQFF. CDR3 DNA: TGTGCCAGCTCCATCACTAGTCTAATATCCAATGAGCAGTTCTTC. The full variable domain, with the rest looked up from reference TRBV18 and TRBJ2-1, is NAGVMQNPRHLVRRRGQEARLRCSPMKGHSHVYWYRQLPEEGLKFMVYLQKENIIDESGMPKERFSAEFPKEGPSILRIQQVVRGDSAAYFCASSITSLISNEQFFGPGTRLTVL.